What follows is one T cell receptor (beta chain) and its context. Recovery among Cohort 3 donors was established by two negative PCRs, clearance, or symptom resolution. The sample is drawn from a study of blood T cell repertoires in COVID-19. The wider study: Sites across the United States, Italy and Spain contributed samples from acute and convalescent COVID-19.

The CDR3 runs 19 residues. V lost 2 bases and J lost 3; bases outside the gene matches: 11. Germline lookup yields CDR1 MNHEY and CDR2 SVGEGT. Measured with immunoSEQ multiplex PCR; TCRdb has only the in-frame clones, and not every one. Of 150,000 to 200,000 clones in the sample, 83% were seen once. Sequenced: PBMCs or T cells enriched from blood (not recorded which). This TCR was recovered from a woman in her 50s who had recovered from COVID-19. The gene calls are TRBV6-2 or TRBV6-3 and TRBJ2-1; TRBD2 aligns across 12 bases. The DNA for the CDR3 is TGTGCCAGCAGTTACAGCCGTAAGACTAGCGGGAGAGGCTACAATGAGCAGTTCTTC. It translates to CASSYSRKTSGRGYNEQFF.